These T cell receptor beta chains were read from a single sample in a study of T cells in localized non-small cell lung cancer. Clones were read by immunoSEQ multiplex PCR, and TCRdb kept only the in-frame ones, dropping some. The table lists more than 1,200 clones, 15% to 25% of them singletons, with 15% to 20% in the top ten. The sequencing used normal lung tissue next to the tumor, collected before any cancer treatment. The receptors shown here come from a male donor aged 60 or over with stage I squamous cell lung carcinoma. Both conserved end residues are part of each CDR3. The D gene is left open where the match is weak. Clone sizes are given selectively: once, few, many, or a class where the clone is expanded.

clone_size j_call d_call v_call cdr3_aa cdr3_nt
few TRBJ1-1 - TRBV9 CASSVTQDVAGAFF TGTGCCAGCAGCGTAACACAGGACGTGGCGGGGGCTTTCTTT
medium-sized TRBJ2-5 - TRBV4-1 CASSQDMRQTQYF TGCGCCAGCAGCCAAGATATGCGGCAGACCCAGTACTTC
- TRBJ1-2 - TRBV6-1 CASSEALDGYGYTF TGTGCCAGCAGTGAAGCCCTGGACGGATATGGCTACACCTTC
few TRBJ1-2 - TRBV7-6 CASSLGARKHGYTF TGTGCCAGCAGCTTGGGGGCCCGGAAGCATGGCTACACCTTC
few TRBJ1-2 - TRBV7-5 CASVPPGQGNYGYTF TGTGCCAGCGTCCCTCCCGGACAGGGGAACTATGGCTACACCTTC
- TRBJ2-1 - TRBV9 CASSVGGSGANEQFF TGTGCCAGCAGCGTAGGGGGTAGTGGAGCCAATGAGCAGTTCTTC
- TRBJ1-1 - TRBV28 CASSFQGNTEAFF TGTGCCAGCAGTTTTCAGGGGAACACTGAAGCTTTCTTT
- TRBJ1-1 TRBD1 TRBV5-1 CASSSQGAGTEAFF TGCGCCAGCAGCTCCCAGGGGGCCGGCACTGAAGCTTTCTTT
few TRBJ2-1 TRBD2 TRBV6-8 CASFPAGTYNEQFF TGTGCCAGTTTTCCAGCGGGAACGTACAATGAGCAGTTCTTC
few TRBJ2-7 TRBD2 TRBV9 CASSVEGGPTYEQYF TGTGCCAGCAGCGTTGAGGGAGGGCCGACCTACGAGCAGTACTTC
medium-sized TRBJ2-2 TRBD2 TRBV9 CASSAREDSNTGELFF TGTGCCAGCAGCGCGCGGGAGGACTCGAACACCGGGGAGCTGTTTTTT
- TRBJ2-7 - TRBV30 CAWSVSQGLYEQYF TGTGCCTGGAGTGTCTCCCAGGGATTATACGAGCAGTACTTC
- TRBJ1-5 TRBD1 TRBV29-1 CSASPGQGRQPQHF TGCAGCGCTTCCCCGGGACAGGGACGCCAGCCCCAGCATTTT
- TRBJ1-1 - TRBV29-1 CSVGLRGGYTEAFF TGCAGCGTCGGCCTGAGAGGGGGTTACACTGAAGCTTTCTTT
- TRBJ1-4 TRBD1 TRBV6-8 CASSPGQEKLFF TGTGCCAGCAGTCCGGGACAGGAAAAACTGTTTTTT
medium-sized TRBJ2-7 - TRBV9 CASSLIAYEQYF TGTGCCAGCAGCTTAATCGCCTACGAGCAGTACTTC
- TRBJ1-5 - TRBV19 CASSIDAGASGQPQHF TGTGCCAGTAGTATAGATGCGGGGGCTTCGGGTCAGCCCCAGCATTTT
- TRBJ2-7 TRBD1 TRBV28 CASSSTGDPPYEQYF TGTGCCAGCAGTTCAACAGGGGACCCCCCCTACGAGCAGTACTTC
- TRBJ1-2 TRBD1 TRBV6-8 CASSYSQGDGYTF TGTGCCAGCAGTTACTCGCAGGGGGATGGCTACACCTTC
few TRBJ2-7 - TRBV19 CASSPPGRQEQYF TGTGCCAGTAGTCCCCCAGGGCGGCAGGAGCAGTACTTC
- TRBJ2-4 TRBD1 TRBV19 CASSILTGANIQYF TGTGCCAGTAGTATTCTGACAGGGGCGAACATTCAGTACTTC
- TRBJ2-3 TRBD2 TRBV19 CASSISAGGTDTQYF TGTGCCAGTAGTATCTCGGCGGGAGGCACAGATACGCAGTATTTT
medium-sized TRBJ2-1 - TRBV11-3 CASSPWAPQFYNEQFF TGTGCCAGCAGCCCCTGGGCACCTCAGTTCTACAATGAGCAGTTCTTC
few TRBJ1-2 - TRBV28 CATLGGATYGYTF TGTGCCACCCTTGGGGGGGCCACCTATGGCTACACCTTC
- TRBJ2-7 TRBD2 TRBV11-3 CASSRGGPDLREQYF TGTGCCAGCAGTCGGGGGGGCCCGGACTTGCGCGAGCAGTACTTC
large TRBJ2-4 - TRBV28 CASSRRSGAKNIQYF TGTGCCAGCAGCCGCCGATCCGGGGCCAAAAACATTCAGTACTTC
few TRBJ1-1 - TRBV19 CASSGALIGTEAFF TGTGCCAGTAGTGGGGCGTTAATTGGGACGGAAGCTTTCTTT
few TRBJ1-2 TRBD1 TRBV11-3 CASSSRDRDYGYTF TGTGCCAGCAGCTCCCGGGACAGGGACTATGGCTACACCTTC
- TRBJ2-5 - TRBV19 CASTEGGGRGTQYF TGTGCCAGTACCGAAGGAGGGGGGCGTGGGACCCAGTACTTC
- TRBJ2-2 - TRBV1 CASSHGVAGELFF TGCGCCAGCAGCCATGGAGTTGCCGGGGAGCTGTTTTTT
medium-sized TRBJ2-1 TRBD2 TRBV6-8 CASRVAGGPWEFNEQFF TGTGCCAGCAGAGTGGCGGGAGGGCCGTGGGAATTCAATGAGCAGTTCTTC
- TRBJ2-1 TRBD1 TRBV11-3 CASSTMPGQGDNEQFF TGTGCCAGCAGCACCATGCCGGGACAGGGGGACAATGAGCAGTTCTTC
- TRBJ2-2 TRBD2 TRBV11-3 CASSLESWGLAGETGELFF TGTGCCAGCAGCTTAGAATCCTGGGGACTAGCGGGAGAGACCGGGGAGCTGTTTTTT
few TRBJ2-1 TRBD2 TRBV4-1 CASSRTSGSRNEQFF TGCGCCAGCAGTCGGACTAGCGGGAGTCGGAATGAGCAGTTCTTC
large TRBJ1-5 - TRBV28 CASSLSLAGNQPQHF TGTGCCAGCAGTTTATCTTTGGCAGGCAATCAGCCCCAGCATTTT
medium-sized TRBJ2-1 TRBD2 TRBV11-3 CASSPNQLAGGGNEQFF TGTGCCAGCAGCCCCAATCAGCTAGCGGGAGGCGGCAATGAGCAGTTCTTC
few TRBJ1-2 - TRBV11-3 CASSLAGPGIYGYTF TGTGCCAGCAGCTTGGCCGGTCCGGGAATCTATGGCTACACCTTC
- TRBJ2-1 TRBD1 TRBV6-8 CASSRDRHNEQFF TGTGCCAGCAGTAGGGACAGGCACAATGAGCAGTTCTTC
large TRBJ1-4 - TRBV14 CASSQERRGPDEKLFF TGTGCCAGCAGCCAAGAACGAAGGGGTCCTGACGAAAAACTGTTTTTT
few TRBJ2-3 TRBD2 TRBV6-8 CASSYPLGGSADTQYF TGTGCCAGCAGTTACCCTCTTGGCGGGAGTGCAGATACGCAGTATTTT
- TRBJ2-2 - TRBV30 CAWSLGRSNTGELFF TGTGCCTGGAGTCTCGGCAGATCGAACACCGGGGAGCTGTTTTTT
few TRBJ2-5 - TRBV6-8 CASIPGRQGESQYF TGTGCCAGCATCCCCGGCAGGCAAGGCGAGAGCCAGTACTTC
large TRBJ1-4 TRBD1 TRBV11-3 CASSSYSRLGTANEKLFF TGTGCCAGCAGCTCATATTCCCGCTTAGGGACAGCTAATGAAAAACTGTTTTTT
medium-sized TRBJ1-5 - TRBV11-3 CASSLGRGSNQPQHF TGTGCCAGCAGCTTAGGGCGCGGGAGCAATCAGCCCCAGCATTTT
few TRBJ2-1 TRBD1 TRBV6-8 CASRTGGKDNEQFF TGTGCCAGCCGAACAGGGGGCAAGGACAATGAGCAGTTCTTC
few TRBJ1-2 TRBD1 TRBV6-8 CASSCWDRGSTKTYGYTF TGTGCCAGCAGTTGCTGGGACAGGGGATCGACAAAGACGTATGGCTACACCTTC
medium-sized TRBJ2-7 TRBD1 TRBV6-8 CASSSIIIGTGLDEQYF TGTGCCAGCAGTTCTATTATCATCGGGACAGGGCTGGACGAGCAGTACTTC
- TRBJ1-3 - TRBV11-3 CASSLKEADSGNTIYF TGTGCCAGCAGCTTGAAGGAGGCCGACTCTGGAAACACCATATATTTT
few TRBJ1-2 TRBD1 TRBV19 CASSKLGTGGKYGYTF TGTGCCAGTAGTAAGCTGGGGACAGGGGGCAAGTATGGCTACACCTTC
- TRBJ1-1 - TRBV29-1 CSVLPSGLEAFF TGCAGCGTCCTTCCCTCGGGACTTGAAGCTTTCTTT
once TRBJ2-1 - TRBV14 CASSQTAGAGNEQFF TGTGCCAGCAGCCAAACAGCGGGCGCTGGCAATGAGCAGTTCTTC
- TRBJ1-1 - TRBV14 CASSQEFHREHF TGTGCCAGCAGCCAAGAGTTTCACAGGGAGCACTTT
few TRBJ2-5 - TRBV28 CASRTTGRGTQYF TGTGCCAGCAGGACAACAGGGCGTGGGACCCAGTACTTC
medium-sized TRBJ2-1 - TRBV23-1 CASAPEGSNEQFF TGCGCCAGCGCCCCCGAGGGGTCCAATGAGCAGTTCTTC
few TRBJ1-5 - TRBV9 CASSVDPDNQPQHF TGTGCCAGCAGCGTAGATCCTGACAATCAGCCCCAGCATTTT